This T cell receptor beta chain was identified during a study of T cells after yellow fever vaccination. The wider study: Low-cell-number fractions were prepared with SMART-Seq v4 Ultra Low Input. Regarding the study as a whole: Bulk-population clonotypes that are abundant could appear as contaminants in FACS-sorted repertoires. Though it reached lower strength, the secondary response hit its peak faster, day 5 versus 15.

In regard to this clonotype: The target antigen is unknown.

For TCR, cDNA came from 5'RACE template switching, which added a universal primer site and UMIs. MiXCR was run by TCRdb on the 5' RACE reads, yielding one entry per CDR3 protein. Altogether fewer than 350,000 distinct CDR3 sequences are present, 3.5% to 4.5% being singletons, with the ten largest covering approximately 19%. Looked up from germline, CDR1 is KGHDR and CDR2 is SFDVKD. Unmatched junction bases numbered 12, after V lost 10 bases and J lost 6 bases. CDR3 length: 15 residues. The rearrangement joins TRBV24-1 to TRBJ1-5, with 9 bases lining up with TRBD1. The sequence was collected from a man aged 18 to 30 who received the YFV17D yellow fever vaccine. The sequenced sample was PBMCs, obtained 15 days after the yellow fever booster vaccination. The CDR3 loop reads CATGDRAFDGQPQHF. The CDR3 DNA reads TGTGCCACGGGGGACAGGGCTTTTGATGGTCAGCCCCAGCATTTT.